This T cell receptor beta chain was identified in a study of CD8+ T cells in alopecia areata. Study observations and caveats: An increase in clonality over normal scalp was evident in lesional scalp, especially alopecia totalis/universalis.

Sequencing relied on a cDNA template that was reverse transcribed from extracted RNA. Profiled with immunoSEQ multiplex PCR; TCRdb holds only in-frame clones, not every one. Among roughly 150,000 clones listed, approximately 65% were seen once. Regarding this clone: Its antigen is not identified.

In germline, CDR1 is MNHEY, CDR2 SVGAGI. This CDR3 is built from 15 residues. V trimming: 6 bases; J trimming: 4 bases; junction bases outside the gene matches: 5. Source material: CD8+ T cells sorted from blood. The chain has TRBV6-5 and TRBJ2-7; 14 nucleotides line up with TRBD2. The source of this sequence is a human donor in good health. The CDR3: CASSPGTSGSYEQYF. In DNA, the CDR3 is TGTGCCAGCAGCCCAGGGACTAGCGGGAGTTACGAGCAGTACTTC.